The 21 T cell receptor beta chains below all came from one sample that was sequenced in a study of cytomegalovirus exposure and HLA in healthy donors. Data came from immunoSEQ multiplex PCR; TCRdb stores just in-frame clones and leaves some out. The repertoire includes 200,000 to 250,000 clones, approximately 90% of them detected once, and 1% to 1.2% sits in the top ten. Sequenced sample: PBMCs. These receptors were obtained from a woman aged 18-29 years in good health and CMV-seronegative.

This clone was detected once. This chain links TRBV27 with TRBJ1-6; TRBD1 is a possible D gene (6 bases). Per the germline V gene, CDR1 is MNHEY and CDR2 is SMNVEV (reference sequence). V gave up 5 bases and J gave up 8 bases, with 13 bases separating them. The CDR3 sequence is 14 residues long. The CDR3 nucleotides read TGTGCCAGCAGTCTTGGGACAACTCATTCACCCCTCCACTTT. The encoded protein is CASSLGTTHSPLHF.

The CDR3 DNA reads TGTGCCAGCAGGGGGGGGGAGGCCTCCTATGGCTACACCTTC. Its translation: CASRGGEASYGYTF. The rearrangement uses TRBV6-5 and TRBJ1-2; D is perhaps TRBD1 (5 bases). The CDR3 is made up of 14 amino acids. Trimming pared 6 bases from V and 4 bases from J, leaving 15 bases between. The germline V gene encodes CDR1 MNHEY and CDR2 SVGAGI.

The rearrangement uses TRBV10-3 and TRBJ1-5, with D possibly TRBD1 on 5 matching bases. Trimming pared 8 bases from V and 2 bases from J, leaving 19 bases between. Germline CDR1 ENHRY, CDR2 SYGVKD. The CDR3 totals 16 residues. This chain's CDR3 is CAIGREGLRGNQPQHF. DNA for the CDR3: TGTGCCATCGGCAGGGAGGGTTTGAGGGGCAATCAGCCCCAGCATTTT.

The gene calls are TRBV18 and TRBJ2-4; tentatively, D is TRBD1 (6 bases). V dropped 4 bases and J dropped 3 bases, with 16 bases sitting between them. From germline, CDR1 is KGHSH and CDR2 LQKENI. The CDR3 spans 16 residues. The CDR3 spells CASSLTQGIGKNIQYF. CDR3 nucleotide sequence: TGTGCCAGCTCACTGACCCAGGGGATAGGCAAAAACATTCAGTACTTC.

The chain combines TRBV18 with TRBJ1-2; D gene ambiguous. Between the trimmed V and J ends, which lost 3 bases and 4 bases, there was a span of 6 bases. In germline, CDR1 is KGHSH, CDR2 LQKENI. The CDR3 is 12 amino acids. CDR3 in amino acids: CASSPSSYGYTF. DNA for the CDR3: TGTGCCAGCTCACCGTCCAGCTATGGCTACACCTTC.

The chain links TRBV29-1 to TRBJ1-4; unclear D gene. The CDR3 covers 13 residues. V lost 2 bases, J lost 5 bases, and 9 bases lay in between. Germline-derived CDR1 and CDR2 are SQVTM and ANQGSEA. The CDR3 protein is CSVETVGNEKLFF. The CDR3 DNA follows: TGCAGCGTTGAAACGGTGGGCAATGAAAAACTGTTTTTT.

The CDR3, as DNA: TGCGCCAGCAGCTTGGTTACTAGCGGGAGCGTTACCGGGGAGCTGTTTTTT. It yields the protein CASSLVTSGSVTGELFF. The V call is TRBV5-1, the J call TRBJ2-2; the match to TRBD2 covers 11 bases. Germline trimming cut 0 bases from V and 5 bases from J; bases unmatched to any gene: 6. The CDR3 spans 17 residues. Germline CDR1 reads SGHRS; CDR2 reads YFSETQ.

CDR3: CASSFRQGWVQYF. As DNA, the CDR3 is TGTGCCAGCAGCTTCCGACAGGGTTGGGTGCAGTACTTC. The V and J genes are TRBV11-2 and TRBJ2-7; 7 bases agree with TRBD1. The CDR3 extends over 13 amino acids. Germline CDR1 reads SGHAT; CDR2 reads FQNNGV. V shed 3 bases and J 9 bases; nucleotides not matched to a gene: 8.

This clone was found once. The chain links TRBV6-5 to TRBJ1-5; 7 nucleotides align to TRBD1. Germline CDR1 reads MNHEY; CDR2 reads SVGAGI. With 6 bases clipped from V and 4 bases from J, the junction kept 9 bases outside the gene matches. The CDR3 contains 15 residues. The CDR3: CASRELGTVNQPQHF. The CDR3 bases are TGTGCCAGCAGGGAACTTGGGACAGTTAATCAGCCCCAGCATTTT.

The CDR3 nucleotides are TGCGCCAGCAGCCAACTTCAGGGGTCCACGACAGGGGTCAAAGGGCAGCCCCAGCATTTT. This translates into CASSQLQGSTTGVKGQPQHF. The V gene is TRBV4-1, the J gene TRBJ1-5; 8 nucleotides line up with TRBD1. Germline V gene data show CDR1 as MGHRA and CDR2 as YSYEKL. The CDR3 contains 20 residues. Trimming cost V 2 bases and J 7 bases; bases outside gene matches: 22.

In DNA form, the CDR3 reads TGTGCCAGCAGCTTAAACGGGGCCGGGGAGCTGTTTTTT. This gives the protein CASSLNGAGELFF. The V call is TRBV11-3, the J call TRBJ2-2; D possibly corresponds to TRBD2 (5 bases). The V end was cut by 2 bases, the J end by 6 bases, with 7 bases between. This CDR3 spans 13 amino acids. Germline V gene lookup returns CDR1 SGHNT and CDR2 YENEEA.

This clone showed up just once. The rearrangement uses TRBV6-5 and TRBJ1-1; D might be TRBD1 (6 bases). The germline CDR1 and CDR2 sequences are MNHEY and SVGAGI. V dropped 2 bases and J dropped 4 bases, with 14 bases sitting between them. This CDR3 is 15 amino acids long. The CDR3: CASSYGGRVTTEAFF. The CDR3 bases are TGTGCCAGCAGTTACGGGGGCAGGGTAACCACTGAAGCTTTCTTT.

This chain links TRBV19 with TRBJ1-1; TRBD1 is a possible D gene (5 bases). V gave up 5 bases and J gave up 5 bases, with 18 bases separating them. Looked up from germline, CDR1 is LNHDA and CDR2 is SQIVND (reference sequence). The CDR3 sequence is 15 residues long. This CDR3 reads CASSAHGPGGTEAFF. In DNA form, the CDR3 reads TGTGCCAGTAGTGCTCACGGTCCCGGGGGTACTGAAGCTTTCTTT.

The chain links TRBV4-1 to TRBJ2-7, with D tentatively TRBD2 (6 bases). CDR3 length: 15 amino acids. Germline V lookup: CDR1 MGHRA, CDR2 YSYEKL. The V end lost 1 base, the J end lost 4 bases, and 14 bases lay between the germline ends. Here the CDR3 DNA reads TGCGCCAGCAGCCAAGTTTCGGACTATAGGTACGAGCAGTACTTC. This sequence encodes CASSQVSDYRYEQYF.

CDR3 sequence (DNA): TGTGCCAGCAGGTTGGGGGGGGAGACGGGAGAGCAGTTCTTC. It is translated as CASRLGGETGEQFF. This chain joins TRBV28 and TRBJ2-1, with 7 nucleotides matching TRBD2. The CDR3 runs to 14 residues. The J segment lost 10 bases and the V segment lost 6 bases, leaving 12 bases of the junction unmatched. CDR1 is MDHEN, CDR2 SYDVKM, per germline.

The chain links TRBV12-5 to TRBJ2-1; TRBD2 agrees at 11 bases. The CDR3 sequence is 15 residues long. Trimming at V came to 6 bases and at J to 3 bases, leaving 4 bases not matched to a gene. The germline gives CDR1 LGHNT, CDR2 FRNRAP. CDR3 sequence (DNA): TGTGCTAGTGGATTAGCGGGAGGGGTCTACAATGAGCAGTTCTTC. Amino acid sequence: CASGLAGGVYNEQFF.

This clone appeared a few times. V is TRBV2 and J is TRBJ2-7, with 9 positions matching TRBD1. With 5 bases clipped from V and 3 bases from J, the junction kept 5 bases outside the gene matches. Looked up from germline, CDR1 is SNHLY and CDR2 is FYNNEI. The CDR3 runs to 14 residues. CDR3 loop: CASSRRTGVYEQYF. CDR3 in DNA: TGTGCCAGCAGTCGCCGGACAGGGGTCTACGAGCAGTACTTC.

This chain uses TRBV28 with TRBJ2-3; D is unresolved. With 5 bases removed from V and 3 bases from J, the gap between germline ends came to 15 bases. Germline V gene lookup returns CDR1 MDHEN and CDR2 SYDVKM. The CDR3 covers 15 residues. Here the CDR3 reads CASSGRGLSTDTQYF. In DNA form, the CDR3 reads TGTGCCAGCAGTGGGCGTGGTCTTTCAACAGATACGCAGTATTTT.

The CDR3 nucleotides read TGTGCCAGCAGCCAACAGGGCTCGAATCAGCCCCAGCATTTT. This sequence encodes CASSQQGSNQPQHF. The chain recombines TRBV14 with TRBJ1-5, with D possibly TRBD1 on 5 matching bases. Germline loops: CDR1 SGHDN, CDR2 FVKESK. Trimming pared 2 bases from V and 4 bases from J, leaving 9 bases between. The CDR3 contains 14 residues.

V is TRBV6-4 and J is TRBJ1-2, with D uncertain. Germline V gene lookup returns CDR1 MRHNA and CDR2 SNTAGT. The ends were cut back, 8 bases at V and 0 bases at J, with 16 bases in the middle. This CDR3 has 15 amino acids. The CDR3 DNA sequence: TGTGCCAGCGTGATAGAGGGCGAAACTAACTATGGCTACACCTTC. Encoded protein: CASVIEGETNYGYTF.

The rearrangement links TRBV19 to TRBJ2-5; TRBD1 matches at 7 bases. V lost 5 bases and J lost 5; bases outside the gene matches: 5. From germline, CDR1 is LNHDA and CDR2 SQIVND (reference sequence). This CDR3 region has 13 residues. Here the CDR3 reads CASSVDRVETQYF. In DNA form, the CDR3 reads TGTGCCAGTAGTGTTGACAGGGTGGAGACCCAGTACTTC.